Shown below are 23 T cell receptor beta chains from a single sample sequenced in a study of OX40 agonist ivuxolimab in advanced cancers. Clones were sequenced by immunoSEQ multiplex PCR, and TCRdb holds only the in-frame ones, with some missing. Counted here are roughly 11,000 clones, over 75% occurring once; the ten biggest clones make up 11% to 15%. This sample comprised CD4+ or CD8+ T cells sorted from blood, obtained in a trial of the OX40 agonist ivuxolimab. Receptor source: an adult with an advanced solid tumor such as melanoma, head and neck, liver or kidney cancer.

The rearrangement uses TRBV9 and TRBJ1-1; D call uncertain. Germline V CDR1 and CDR2: SGDLS, YYNGEE. This CDR3 contains 13 residues. V was shortened by 1 base and J by 4 bases, with 8 bases between the two germline ends. CDR3 in DNA: TGTGCCAGCAGCGTATCTGGGCGCACTGAAGCTTTCTTT. Its translation is CASSVSGRTEAFF.

This clone occurred once. The chain couples TRBV6-1 to TRBJ2-1, with D possibly being TRBD2 (6 bases). CDR3 length: 15 residues. Germline V gene sequence: CDR1 MNHNS, CDR2 SASEGT. V lost 6 bases and J lost 6, with 18 bases in between. The CDR3 coding sequence is TGTGCCAGCAGCACCGGGCTCGGAGGGTCCAATGAGCAGTTCTTC. As protein: CASSTGLGGSNEQFF.

The chain employs TRBV6-6 and TRBJ2-2; D is possibly TRBD1 (5 bases). With 6 bases removed from V and 5 bases from J, the gap between germline ends came to 16 bases. Germline V gene data show CDR1 as MNHNY and CDR2 as SVGAGI (reference sequence). The CDR3 sequence is 15 residues long. The DNA for the CDR3 is TGTGCCAGCAGCGGACGGACACGAGGTACCGGGGAGCTGTTTTTT. It translates to CASSGRTRGTGELFF.

This chain connects TRBV7-8 to TRBJ2-7; TRBD1 agrees at 7 bases. The length of the CDR3 is 16 residues. V lost 0 bases to trimming and J lost 3 bases; unmatched junction nucleotides: 8. Germline CDR1 reads SGHVS; CDR2 reads FQNEAQ. The CDR3: CASSLASWDRGYEQYF. Written as DNA, the CDR3 is TGTGCCAGCAGCTTAGCCTCTTGGGACAGAGGCTACGAGCAGTACTTC.

This chain links TRBV7-6 with TRBJ2-2, with TRBD1 identical over 8 bases. V was clipped by 5 bases and J by 8 bases; unmatched bases: 16. This CDR3 comprises 17 residues. Germline V gene sequence: CDR1 SGHVS, CDR2 FNYEAQ. CDR3 amino acids: CASSNVLARGLGGELFF. In DNA, the CDR3 is TGTGCCAGCAGCAACGTACTAGCCAGGGGGCTAGGTGGGGAGCTGTTTTTT.

This chain joins TRBV7-8 and TRBJ1-2; TRBD1 aligns across 10 bases. Per the germline V gene, CDR1 is SGHVS and CDR2 is FQNEAQ. There are 15 residues in the CDR3. With 5 bases clipped from V and 0 bases from J, the junction kept 3 bases outside the gene matches. The CDR3 sequence is CASSLGTGANYGYTF. The CDR3 nucleotides read TGTGCCAGCAGCCTCGGGACAGGGGCTAACTATGGCTACACCTTC.

V and J are TRBV18 and TRBJ1-1, with a weak D call TRBD1 (5 bases). CDR3 length: 16 residues. CDR1 and CDR2 (germline): KGHSH, LQKENI. Trimming stripped 0 bases from V and 6 bases from J, with 17 bases between. The CDR3 reads CASSPPGRPRAAEAFF. The CDR3 DNA reads TGTGCCAGCTCACCACCGGGTCGCCCCAGGGCGGCTGAAGCTTTCTTT. Based on the CDR3 plus reference TRBV18 and TRBJ1-1, the full variable domain is NAGVMQNPRHLVRRRGQEARLRCSPMKGHSHVYWYRQLPEEGLKFMVYLQKENIIDESGMPKERFSAEFPKEGPSILRIQQVVRGDSAAYFCASSPPGRPRAAEAFFGQGTRLTVV.

The chain uses TRBV30 and TRBJ2-2; 12 nucleotides line up with TRBD1. Per the germline V gene, CDR1 is GTSNPN and CDR2 is SVGIG (reference sequence). This CDR3 has 15 amino acids. With V trimmed by 1 base and J by 7 bases, 4 bases remained unmatched. As DNA, the CDR3 is TGTGCCTGGAGTGGGGACAGGGGGCGCGACGGGGAGCTGTTTTTT. Translating gives CAWSGDRGRDGELFF.

This clone is medium-sized (0.01 to 0.1%) within its sample. The rearrangement uses TRBV6-4 and TRBJ2-1; D remains ambiguous. V gave up 0 bases and J gave up 9 bases, with 9 bases separating them. Germline V lookup: CDR1 MRHNA, CDR2 SNTAGT. The CDR3 runs 13 residues. CDR3 protein: CASSDSVGFEQFF. CDR3 DNA sequence: TGTGCCAGCAGTGACTCGGTGGGATTTGAGCAGTTCTTC.

The V and J genes are TRBV6-1 and TRBJ1-1; 7 bases line up with TRBD1. Looked up from germline, CDR1 is MNHNS and CDR2 is SASEGT. The CDR3 loop spans 11 amino acids. V trimming: 11 bases; J trimming: 8 bases; junction bases outside the gene matches: 8. The CDR3 reads CAGSTGLEAFF. The CDR3 region has the DNA TGTGCCGGATCGACAGGGCTAGAAGCTTTCTTT.

The V gene is TRBV9, the J gene TRBJ2-1; 14 bases agree with TRBD2. J lost 4 bases, V lost 0 bases, and 3 bases had no gene match. The CDR3 is made up of 17 amino acids. Germline-derived CDR1 and CDR2 are SGDLS and YYNGEE. CDR3 residues: CASSVGLAGGGYNEQFF. The CDR3 nucleotides read TGTGCCAGCAGCGTAGGACTAGCGGGAGGGGGGTACAATGAGCAGTTCTTC.

The CDR3 DNA sequence: TGCGCCAGCTTAGGGACCGACTATGGCTACACCTTC. It translates to CASLGTDYGYTF. The V gene is TRBV4-1, the J gene TRBJ1-2, with a possible D match to TRBD1 (5 bases). Germline assignment: CDR1 MGHRA and CDR2 YSYEKL. Trimming removed 8 bases at V and 3 bases at J, with 10 bases between. CDR3 length: 12 amino acids.

This clone showed up just once. J is TRBJ1-5 and V is TRBV2; the match to TRBD1 covers 7 bases. There are 15 residues in the CDR3. With 1 base clipped from V and 6 bases from J, the junction kept 6 bases outside the gene matches. CDR1 and CDR2 from the germline V gene are SNHLY and FYNNEI. In DNA, the CDR3 is TGTGCCAGCAGTGAAGTTCAGGGGACAGTTCAGCCCCAGCATTTT. It is translated as CASSEVQGTVQPQHF.

J is TRBJ1-2 and V is TRBV30; 8 nucleotides line up with TRBD1. V lost 3 bases, J lost 5 bases, and 8 bases stayed unmatched. CDR1 is GTSNPN and CDR2 is SVGIG in the germline V gene (reference sequence). The CDR3 totals 14 residues. This CDR3 is CAWRDRALGYGYTF. CDR3 in DNA: TGTGCCTGGAGGGACAGGGCCCTGGGATATGGCTACACCTTC.

CDR3 in DNA: TGTGCCAGCAGCCCTAGTTGGGGGCAAGATAACTATGGCTACACCTTC. Protein sequence: CASSPSWGQDNYGYTF. The rearrangement links TRBV4-2 to TRBJ1-2; a weak D match, TRBD1 (6 bases). Germline CDR1 is LGHNA and CDR2 is YNFKEQ. Trimming cost V 4 bases and J 1 base, with 16 bases left between them. CDR3 size: 16 residues.

V is TRBV6-5 and J is TRBJ2-5, with 7 bases identical to TRBD2. Looked up from germline, CDR1 is MNHEY and CDR2 is SVGAGI. Trimming removed 6 bases from V and 0 bases from J; junction bases left unmatched: 7. The CDR3 is 15 residues long. CDR3 loop: CASSRVRGDQETQYF. The CDR3 nucleotides are TGTGCCAGCAGCCGCGTCCGGGGGGACCAAGAGACCCAGTACTTC.

The chain joins TRBV7-3 to TRBJ2-3, with unresolved D. This CDR3 region has 12 residues. V was shortened by 1 base and J by 6 bases, with 5 bases between the two germline ends. Per the germline V gene, CDR1 is SGHTA and CDR2 is FQGTGA. The CDR3 loop reads CASSLMGDTQYF. CDR3 nucleotides: TGTGCCAGCAGCTTAATGGGGGATACGCAGTATTTT.

The CDR3 loop reads CASNAGVNYNEQFF. For the CDR3, the DNA is TGTGCCAGCAACGCCGGGGTAAACTACAATGAGCAGTTCTTC. The V call is TRBV9, the J call TRBJ2-1, with a tentative D call TRBD2 (5 bases). Germline loops: CDR1 SGDLS, CDR2 YYNGEE. CDR3 length: 14 residues. V gave up 6 bases and J gave up 3 bases, with 13 bases separating them.

The chain joins TRBV19 to TRBJ2-1, with a possible D match to TRBD2 (5 bases). V lost 1 base to trimming and J lost 7 bases, with 5 bases between them. CDR3 length equals 12 residues. From germline, CDR1 is LNHDA and CDR2 SQIVND (reference sequence). The CDR3 here is CASSIGGNEQFF. The CDR3 DNA reads as TGTGCCAGTAGTATAGGAGGGAATGAGCAGTTCTTC.

The chain couples TRBV5-6 to TRBJ2-7; D is unresolved. Between the trimmed V and J ends, which lost 2 bases and 0 bases, there was a span of 9 bases. Germline V gene lookup returns CDR1 SGHDT and CDR2 YYEEEE. The CDR3 totals 14 residues. CDR3 loop: CASSFWLSSYEQYF. CDR3 DNA sequence: TGTGCCAGCAGCTTCTGGTTAAGCTCCTACGAGCAGTACTTC.

The rearrangement uses TRBV6-5 and TRBJ2-7, with unresolved D. Germline V CDR1 and CDR2: MNHEY, SVGAGI. With 4 bases removed from V and 5 bases from J, the gap between germline ends came to 6 bases. The CDR3 sequence is 11 residues long. CDR3 sequence: CASSFGDEQYF. CDR3 sequence (DNA): TGTGCCAGCAGTTTCGGTGACGAGCAGTACTTC.

The chain carries TRBV6-4 and TRBJ2-3, with TRBD1 matching 7 bases. Germline values: CDR1 MRHNA, CDR2 SNTAGT. The CDR3 has 15 amino acids. The junction had 5 bases not matched to a gene; V was cut back by 3 bases and J by 2 bases. The CDR3 nucleotides are TGTGCCAGCAGTGAAACAGGGGAAACCACAGATACGCAGTATTTT. It is translated as CASSETGETTDTQYF.

J is TRBJ2-7 and V is TRBV2; no definite D call. Deletions cut 4 bases from V and 3 bases from J, with 1 base between. The CDR3 is 10 amino acids. CDR1 SNHLY and CDR2 FYNNEI come from the germline V gene. The CDR3 coding sequence is TGTGCCAGCAGTGGCTACGAGCAGTACTTC. Translated: CASSGYEQYF.